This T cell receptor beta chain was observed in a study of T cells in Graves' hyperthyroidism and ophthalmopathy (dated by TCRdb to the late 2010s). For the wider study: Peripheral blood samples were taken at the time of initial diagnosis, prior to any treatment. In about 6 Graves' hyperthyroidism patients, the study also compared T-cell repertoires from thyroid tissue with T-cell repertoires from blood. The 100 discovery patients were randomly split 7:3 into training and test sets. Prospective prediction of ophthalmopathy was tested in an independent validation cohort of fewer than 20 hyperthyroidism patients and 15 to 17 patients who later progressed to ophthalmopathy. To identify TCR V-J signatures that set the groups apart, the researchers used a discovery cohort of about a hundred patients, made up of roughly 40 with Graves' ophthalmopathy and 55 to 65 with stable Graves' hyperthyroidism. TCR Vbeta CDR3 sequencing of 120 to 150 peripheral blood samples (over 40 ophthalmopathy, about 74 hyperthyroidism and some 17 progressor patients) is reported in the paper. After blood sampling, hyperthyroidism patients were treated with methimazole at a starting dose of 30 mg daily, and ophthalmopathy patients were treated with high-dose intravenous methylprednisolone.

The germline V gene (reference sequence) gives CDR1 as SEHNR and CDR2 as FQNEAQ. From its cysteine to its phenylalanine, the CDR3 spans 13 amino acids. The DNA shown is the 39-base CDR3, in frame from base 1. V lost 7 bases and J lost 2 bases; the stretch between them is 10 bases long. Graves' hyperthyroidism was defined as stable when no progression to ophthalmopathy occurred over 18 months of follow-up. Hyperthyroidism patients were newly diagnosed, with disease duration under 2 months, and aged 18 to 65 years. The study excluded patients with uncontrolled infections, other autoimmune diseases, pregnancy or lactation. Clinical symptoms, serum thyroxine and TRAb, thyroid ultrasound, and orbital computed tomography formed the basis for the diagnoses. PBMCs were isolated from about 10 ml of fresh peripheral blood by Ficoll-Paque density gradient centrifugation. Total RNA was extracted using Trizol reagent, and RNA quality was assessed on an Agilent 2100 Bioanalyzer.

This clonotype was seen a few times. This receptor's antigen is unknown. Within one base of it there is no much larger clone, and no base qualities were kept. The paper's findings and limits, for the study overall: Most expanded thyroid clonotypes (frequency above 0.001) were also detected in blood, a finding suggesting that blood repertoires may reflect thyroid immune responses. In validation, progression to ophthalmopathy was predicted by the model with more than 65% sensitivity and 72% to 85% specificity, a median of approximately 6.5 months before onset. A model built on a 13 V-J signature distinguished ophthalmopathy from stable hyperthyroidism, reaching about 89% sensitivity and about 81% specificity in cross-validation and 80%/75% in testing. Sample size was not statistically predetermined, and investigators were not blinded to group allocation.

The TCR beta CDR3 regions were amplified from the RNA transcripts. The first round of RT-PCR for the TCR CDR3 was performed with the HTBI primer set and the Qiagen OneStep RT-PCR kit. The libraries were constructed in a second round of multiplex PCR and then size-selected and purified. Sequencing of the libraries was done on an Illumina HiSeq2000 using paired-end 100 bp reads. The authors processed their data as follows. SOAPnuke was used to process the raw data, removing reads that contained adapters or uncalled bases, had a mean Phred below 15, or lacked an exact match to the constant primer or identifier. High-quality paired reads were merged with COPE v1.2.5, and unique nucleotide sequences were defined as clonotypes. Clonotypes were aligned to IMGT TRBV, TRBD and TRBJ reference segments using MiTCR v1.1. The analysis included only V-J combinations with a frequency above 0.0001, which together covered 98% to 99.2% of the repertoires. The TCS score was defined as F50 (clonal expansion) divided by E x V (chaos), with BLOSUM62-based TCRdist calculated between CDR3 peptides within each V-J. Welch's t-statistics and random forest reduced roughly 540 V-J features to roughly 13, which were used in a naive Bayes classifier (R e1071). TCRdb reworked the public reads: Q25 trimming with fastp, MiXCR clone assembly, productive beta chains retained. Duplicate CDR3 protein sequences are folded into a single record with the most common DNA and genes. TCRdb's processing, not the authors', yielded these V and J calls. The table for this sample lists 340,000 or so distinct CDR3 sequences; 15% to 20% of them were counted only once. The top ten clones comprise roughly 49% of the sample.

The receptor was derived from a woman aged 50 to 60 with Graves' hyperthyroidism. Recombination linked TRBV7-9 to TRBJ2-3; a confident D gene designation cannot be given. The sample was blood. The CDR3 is CASNRGVTDTQYF. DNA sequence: TGTGCCAGCAACCGAGGTGTCACAGATACGCAGTATTTT.